This T cell receptor (beta chain) was recorded in a study of blood T cell repertoires in COVID-19. Study-level background: Nucleic acid was either cDNA or gDNA, and it came from T cells, B-cell-depleted T cells, or PBMCs.

As processed by the authors: Reference gene primers were amplified, and this amplification served to estimate nucleated cell counts. Sequencing used immunoSEQ multiplex PCR; TCRdb keeps in-frame clones, though not all of them. The DNA was the basis for D and trimming; V, J and clone size are from that table. The sample has about 260,000 clones; around 86% are singletons. Germline CDR1 reads ENHRY; CDR2 reads SYGVKD. Trimming shortened V by 3 bases and J by 4 bases, and 25 bases separated the two germline ends. The CDR3 is 19 amino acids. The sample comprised peripheral blood. The receptor was derived from a woman aged 40 to 50 who had recovered from COVID-19. The chain is built from TRBV10-3 and TRBJ1-5; possibly TRBD1 for D (5 bases). As DNA, the CDR3 is TGTGCCATCAGTGACCTACTGGACTTCCCGCGGGGCGAAAATCAGCCCCAGCATTTT. It codes for CAISDLLDFPRGENQPQHF.